This entry concerns a single T cell receptor (beta chain). The antigen is undetermined. This sample stems from a study of Ad26.COV2.S vaccination and SARS-CoV-2 variants. In the study overall: The vaccine Ad26.COV2.S was put into the muscle once, or twice with 56 days between. Findings and limits, study-wide: Comparability of non-spike TCR breadth was observed across vaccine and placebo recipients.

Noted treatment: 15 to 20 received Ad26.COV2.S at low or high dose, single or two shots; several received placebo; per-sample allocation not given. Sampling was done on day 63 after the first vaccine or placebo injection. Only in-frame clones appear in the TCRdb table, and some are missing; sequencing was by immunoSEQ multiplex PCR. Of 200,000 to 250,000 clones detected, 88% appear once; the ten largest clones hold approximately 12%. The CDR3 spans 12 residues. V was trimmed by 3 bases and J by 3 bases, leaving 5 bases between them. Germline loops: CDR1 LGHDT, CDR2 YNNKEL (reference sequence). The receptor comes from a person between 18 and 65 years old who received the Ad26.COV2.S COVID-19 vaccine or a placebo. This sequence joins TRBV3-1 (or the pseudogene TRBV3-2) and TRBJ1-2; no definite D call. Sample: peripheral blood, taken in a trial of Ad26.COV2.S vaccine versus placebo. The CDR3 DNA reads as TGTGCCAGCAGCCAGAGGCACTATGGCTACACCTTC. This gives the protein CASSQRHYGYTF.